The source of this T cell receptor beta chain is a study of neurological immune-mediated disorders. CDR3 length equals 12 residues. Trimming removed 3 bases from V and 0 bases from J, with 3 bases in between. Germline lookup yields CDR1 MNHEY and CDR2 SVGEGT. In TCRdb, the 5' RACE reads were re-called with MiXCR into one record per CDR3 protein. The sample records around 60,000 distinct CDR3 sequences, roughly 3.5% being singletons. The table lists this clonotype with many counts. Its specificity is not known. Whole-study results and caveats: The multiple sclerosis repertoire cluster was associated with no clinical or MRI feature.

V gene TRBV6-2 or TRBV6-3 combines with J gene TRBJ2-7; D unresolved. Source material: PBMCs. The receptor was isolated from a woman in her sixties or seventies with multiple sclerosis. CDR3 in amino acids: CASSYTSYEQYF. As DNA, the CDR3 is TGTGCCAGCAGTTATACCTCCTACGAGCAGTACTTC.